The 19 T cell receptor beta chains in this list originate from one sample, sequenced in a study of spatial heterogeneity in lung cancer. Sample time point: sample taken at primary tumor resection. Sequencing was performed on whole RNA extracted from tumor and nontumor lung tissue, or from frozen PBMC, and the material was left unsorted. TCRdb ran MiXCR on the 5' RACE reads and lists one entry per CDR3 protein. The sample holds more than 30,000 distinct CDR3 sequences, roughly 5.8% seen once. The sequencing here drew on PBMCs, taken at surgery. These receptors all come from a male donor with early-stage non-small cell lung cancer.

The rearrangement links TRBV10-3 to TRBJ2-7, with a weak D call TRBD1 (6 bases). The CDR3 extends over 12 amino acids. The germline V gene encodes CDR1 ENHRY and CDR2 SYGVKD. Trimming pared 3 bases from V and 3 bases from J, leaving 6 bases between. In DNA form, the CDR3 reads TGTGCCATCAGTGAACAGGGCTACGAGCAGTACTTC. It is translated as CAISEQGYEQYF.

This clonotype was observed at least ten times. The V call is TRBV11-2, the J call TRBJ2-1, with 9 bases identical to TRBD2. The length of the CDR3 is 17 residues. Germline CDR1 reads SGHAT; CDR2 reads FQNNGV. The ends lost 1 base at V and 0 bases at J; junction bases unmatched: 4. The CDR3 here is CASSLVRGGASYNEQFF. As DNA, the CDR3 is TGTGCCAGCAGCTTAGTTCGCGGGGGGGCCTCCTACAATGAGCAGTTCTTC.

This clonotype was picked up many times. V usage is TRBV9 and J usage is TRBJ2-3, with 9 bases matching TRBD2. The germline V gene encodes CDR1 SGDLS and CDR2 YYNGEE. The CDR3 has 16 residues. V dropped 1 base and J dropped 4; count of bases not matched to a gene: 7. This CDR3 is CASSVTAGGPPDTQYF. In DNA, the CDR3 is TGTGCCAGCAGCGTAACGGCGGGGGGGCCCCCAGATACGCAGTATTTT.

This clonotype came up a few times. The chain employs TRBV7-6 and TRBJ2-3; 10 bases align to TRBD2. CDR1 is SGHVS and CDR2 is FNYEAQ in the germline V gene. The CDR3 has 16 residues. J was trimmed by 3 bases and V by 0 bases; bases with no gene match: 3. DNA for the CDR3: TGTGCCAGCAGCTTAGCGTCACTAGCGGGGACAGATACGCAGTATTTT. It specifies CASSLASLAGTDTQYF.

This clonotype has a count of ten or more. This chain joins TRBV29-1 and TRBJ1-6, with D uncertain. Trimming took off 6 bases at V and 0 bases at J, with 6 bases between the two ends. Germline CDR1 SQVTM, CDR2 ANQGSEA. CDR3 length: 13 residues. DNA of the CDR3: TGCAGCGTGAGTTACTCCTATAATTCACCCCTCCACTTT. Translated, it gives CSVSYSYNSPLHF.

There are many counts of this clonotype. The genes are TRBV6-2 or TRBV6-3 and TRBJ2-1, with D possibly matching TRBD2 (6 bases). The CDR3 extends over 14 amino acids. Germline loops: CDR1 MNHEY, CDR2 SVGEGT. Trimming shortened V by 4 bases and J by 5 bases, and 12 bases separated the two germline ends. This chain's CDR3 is CASSFAGGDNEQFF. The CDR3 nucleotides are TGTGCCAGCAGTTTCGCCGGGGGTGACAATGAGCAGTTCTTC.

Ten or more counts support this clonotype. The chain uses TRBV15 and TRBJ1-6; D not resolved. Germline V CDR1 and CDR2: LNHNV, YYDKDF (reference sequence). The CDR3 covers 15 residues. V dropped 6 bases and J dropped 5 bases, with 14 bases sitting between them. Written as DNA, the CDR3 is TGTGCCACCAGTTTCGCATACCAGAATAATTCACCCCTCCACTTT. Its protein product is CATSFAYQNNSPLHF.

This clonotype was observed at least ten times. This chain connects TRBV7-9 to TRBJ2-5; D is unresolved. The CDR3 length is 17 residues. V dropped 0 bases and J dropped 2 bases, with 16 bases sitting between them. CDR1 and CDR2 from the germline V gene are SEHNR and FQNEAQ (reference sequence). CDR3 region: CASSLASPRIGQETQYF. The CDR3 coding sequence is TGTGCCAGCAGCTTAGCCTCTCCTCGCATTGGGCAAGAGACCCAGTACTTC.

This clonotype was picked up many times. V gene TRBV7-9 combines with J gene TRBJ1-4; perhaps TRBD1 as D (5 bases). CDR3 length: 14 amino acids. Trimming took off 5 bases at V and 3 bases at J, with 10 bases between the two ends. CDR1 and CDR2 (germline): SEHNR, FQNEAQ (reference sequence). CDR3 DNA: TGTGCCAGCAGCCCAGCGGGGGCTAATGAAAAACTGTTTTTT. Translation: CASSPAGANEKLFF.

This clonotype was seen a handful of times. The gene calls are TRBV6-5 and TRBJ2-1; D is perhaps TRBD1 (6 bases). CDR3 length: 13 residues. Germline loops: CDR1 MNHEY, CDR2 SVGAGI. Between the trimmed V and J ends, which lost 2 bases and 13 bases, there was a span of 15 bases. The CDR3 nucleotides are TGTGCCAGCAGTTACGGGCAGGGCAGGGGCCAGTTCTTC. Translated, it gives CASSYGQGRGQFF.

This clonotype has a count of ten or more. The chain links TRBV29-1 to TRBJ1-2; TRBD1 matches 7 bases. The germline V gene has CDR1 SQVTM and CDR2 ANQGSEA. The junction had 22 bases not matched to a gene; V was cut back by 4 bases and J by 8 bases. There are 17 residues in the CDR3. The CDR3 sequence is CSVVHFPSILQGQGYTF. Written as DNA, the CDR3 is TGCAGCGTTGTTCATTTCCCGTCGATTTTACAGGGGCAAGGCTACACCTTC.

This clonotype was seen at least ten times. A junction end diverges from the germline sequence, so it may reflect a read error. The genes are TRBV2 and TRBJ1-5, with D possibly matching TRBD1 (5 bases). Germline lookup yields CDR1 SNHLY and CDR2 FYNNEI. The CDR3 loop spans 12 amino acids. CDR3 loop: CASSETARHFFF. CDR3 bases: TGTGCCAGCAGTGAGACAGCCCGTCATTTTTTTTTT. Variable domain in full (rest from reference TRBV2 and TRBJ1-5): EPEVTQTPSHQVTQMGQEVILRCVPISNHLYFYWYRQILGQKVEFLVSFYNNEISEKSEIFDDQFSVERPDGSNFTLKIRSTKLEDSAMYFCASSETARHFFFGDGTRLSIL.

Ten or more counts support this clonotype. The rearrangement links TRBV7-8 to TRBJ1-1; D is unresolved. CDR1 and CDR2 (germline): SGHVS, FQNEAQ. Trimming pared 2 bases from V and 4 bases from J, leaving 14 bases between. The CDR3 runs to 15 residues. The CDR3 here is CASSLPGPGSTEAFF. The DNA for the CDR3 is TGTGCCAGCAGCTTACCCGGCCCGGGCAGCACTGAAGCTTTCTTT.

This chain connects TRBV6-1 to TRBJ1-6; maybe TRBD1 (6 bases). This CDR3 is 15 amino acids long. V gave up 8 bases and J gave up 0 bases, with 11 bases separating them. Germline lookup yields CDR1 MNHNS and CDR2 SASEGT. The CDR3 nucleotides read TGTGCCAGCCGGGGGGCGCGCTCCTATAATTCACCCCTCCACTTT. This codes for CASRGARSYNSPLHF.

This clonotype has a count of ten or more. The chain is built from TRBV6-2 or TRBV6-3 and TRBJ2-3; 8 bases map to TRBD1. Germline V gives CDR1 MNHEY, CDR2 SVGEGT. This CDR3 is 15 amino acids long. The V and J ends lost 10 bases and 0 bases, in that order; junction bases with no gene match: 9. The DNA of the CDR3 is TGTGCCACTAGACAGGGGAGAACTAGCACAGATACGCAGTATTTT. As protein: CATRQGRTSTDTQYF.

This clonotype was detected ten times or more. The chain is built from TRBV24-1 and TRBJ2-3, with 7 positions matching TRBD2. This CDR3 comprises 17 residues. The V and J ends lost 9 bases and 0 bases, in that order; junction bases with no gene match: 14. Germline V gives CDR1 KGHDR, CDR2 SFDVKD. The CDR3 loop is CATGGGGGTTSTDTQYF. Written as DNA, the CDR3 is TGTGCCACCGGTGGGGGTGGCGGGACTACTAGCACAGATACGCAGTATTTT.

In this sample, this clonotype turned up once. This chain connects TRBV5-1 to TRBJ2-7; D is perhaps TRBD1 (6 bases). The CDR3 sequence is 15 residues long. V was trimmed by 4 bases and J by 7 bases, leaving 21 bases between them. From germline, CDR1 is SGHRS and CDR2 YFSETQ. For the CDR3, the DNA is TGCGCCAGCAGCGTGGGGAGTACCCTTCAGGGGGAGCAGTACTTC. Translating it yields CASSVGSTLQGEQYF.

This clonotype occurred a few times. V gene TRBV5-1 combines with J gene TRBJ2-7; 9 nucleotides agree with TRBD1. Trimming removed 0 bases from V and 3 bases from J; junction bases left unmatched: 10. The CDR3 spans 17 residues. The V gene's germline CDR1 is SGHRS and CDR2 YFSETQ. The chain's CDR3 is CASSLAPRLTGGYEQYF. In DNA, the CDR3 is TGCGCCAGCAGCTTGGCCCCCCGCCTGACAGGGGGCTACGAGCAGTACTTC.

The CDR3 is CASSQATGPYTSEQFF. CDR3 DNA: TGTGCCAGCAGCCAAGCGACAGGCCCCTATACGAGTGAGCAGTTCTTC. V gene TRBV3-1 combines with J gene TRBJ2-1; tentative D call: TRBD1 (6 bases). The ends were cut back, 1 base at V and 9 bases at J, with 19 bases in the middle. The CDR3 totals 16 residues. The germline V gene has CDR1 LGHDT and CDR2 YNNKEL (reference sequence).